This T cell receptor beta chain was identified in a study of T cells in Graves' hyperthyroidism and ophthalmopathy. Notes on the study in general: Most thyroid clonotypes that were expanded above 0.001 also turned up in blood.

The CDR3 covers 15 residues. As for this clonotype: Its antigen is undetermined. One end of the junction does not line up with germline, which may come from a read error.

RNA transcripts provided the source from which TCR beta CDR3 regions were amplified. Primed by the HTBI set, a first-round RT-PCR was run on the TCR CDR3. A single record per CDR3 protein comes from TCRdb applying MiXCR to the multiplex PCR reads. Of roughly 380,000 distinct CDR3 sequences listed, roughly 12% were seen once; the top ten hold 20% to 25%. The chain carries TRBV12-3 or TRBV12-4 and TRBJ2-5, with TRBD1 matching 11 bases. This clonotype was sampled from a man aged 25 to 45 with Graves' hyperthyroidism that later progressed to Graves' ophthalmopathy. Sequenced material: blood. CDR3 in DNA: TGTGCCAACAGTCCGGACAGGGGGCCGCAAGAGACCCAGTACTTC. Residues: CANSPDRGPQETQYF.